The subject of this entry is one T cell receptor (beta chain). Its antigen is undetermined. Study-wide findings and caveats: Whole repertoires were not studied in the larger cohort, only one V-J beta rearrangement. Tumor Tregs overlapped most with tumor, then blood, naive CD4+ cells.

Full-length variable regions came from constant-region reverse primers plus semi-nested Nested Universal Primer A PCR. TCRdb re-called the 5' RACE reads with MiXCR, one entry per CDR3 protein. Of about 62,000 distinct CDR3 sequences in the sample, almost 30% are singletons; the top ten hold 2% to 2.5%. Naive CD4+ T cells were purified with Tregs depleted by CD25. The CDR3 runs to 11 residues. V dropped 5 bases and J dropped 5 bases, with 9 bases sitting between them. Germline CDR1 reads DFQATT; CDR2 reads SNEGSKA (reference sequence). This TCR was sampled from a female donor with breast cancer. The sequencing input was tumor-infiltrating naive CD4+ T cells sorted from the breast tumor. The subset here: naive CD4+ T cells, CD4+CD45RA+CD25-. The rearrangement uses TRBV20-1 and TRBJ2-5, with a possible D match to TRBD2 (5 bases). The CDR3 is CSAATGETQYF. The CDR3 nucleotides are TGCAGTGCTGCCACGGGGGAGACCCAGTACTTC.